This TCR beta chain is from a study of T cell responses to AZD1222 COVID-19 vaccine. Whole-study findings and limits: Only 5 or 6 AZD1222 recipients were seropositive at baseline.

Assay used: immunoSEQ multiplex PCR; TCRdb lists only in-frame clones, some missing. The table lists some 150,000 clones, more than 75% of them singletons. Second-dose recipients at about 4 or about 12 weeks were treated as one pooled group. Comments on this clone: Its specificity is unknown.

J gave up 1 base and V 1 base, and 4 bases lay outside the gene matches. The CDR3 spans 16 residues. Germline loops: CDR1 KGHSH, CDR2 LQKENI. The V gene is TRBV18, the J gene TRBJ1-3, with 7 nucleotides matching TRBD1. The sample here was peripheral blood, taken 28 days after the second AZD1222 dose. The TCR comes from an adult who received the AZD1222 COVID-19 vaccine. The CDR3: CASSPQTGQSGNTIYF. As DNA, the CDR3 is TGTGCCAGCTCACCACAGACAGGGCAGTCTGGAAACACCATATATTTT.